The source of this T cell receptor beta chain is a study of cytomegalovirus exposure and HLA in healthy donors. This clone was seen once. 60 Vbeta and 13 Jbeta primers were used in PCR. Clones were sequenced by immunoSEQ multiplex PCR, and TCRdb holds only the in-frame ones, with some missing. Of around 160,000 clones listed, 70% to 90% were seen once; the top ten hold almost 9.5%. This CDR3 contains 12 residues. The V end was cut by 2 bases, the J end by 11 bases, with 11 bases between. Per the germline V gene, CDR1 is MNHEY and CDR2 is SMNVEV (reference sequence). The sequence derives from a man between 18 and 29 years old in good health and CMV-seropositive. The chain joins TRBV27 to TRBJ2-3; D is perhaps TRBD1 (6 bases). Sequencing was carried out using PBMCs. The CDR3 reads CASSLQQGKQYF. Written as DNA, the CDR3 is TGTGCCAGCAGTTTACAACAGGGTAAGCAGTATTTT.